This record concerns one TCR beta chain sequence. The sample comes from a study of CD8 T cells in Susac syndrome. Random-hexamer reverse transcription was applied to roughly 0.5 to 1 ug RNA. immunoSEQ multiplex PCR amplified TCR beta CDR3 across 54 Vbeta, 13 Jbeta. TCRdb re-called the immunoSEQ multiplex PCR reads through MiXCR, storing one row per CDR3 protein. The data contain about 83,000 distinct CDR3 sequences, 96% of them seen just once; the ten biggest clones take up roughly 0.4%. There are 14 residues in the CDR3. CDR1 SQVTM and CDR2 ANQGSEA come from the germline V gene. V shed 0 bases, J shed 7 bases, and the junction held 1 base outside the gene matches.

The source material was CD8+ T cells from PBMCs. The V call is TRBV29-1, the J call TRBJ2-1, with 12 bases fitting TRBD1. The TCR originated in a human donor with Susac syndrome. The CDR3 nucleotides are TGCAGCGTTGAAGAGGGACAGGGGGCGAATGAGCAGTTCTTC. As protein: CSVEEGQGANEQFF.